This T cell receptor beta chain is from a study of shared clonotypes between healthy human individuals. Turning to the study itself: Serving as donors were a couple of women and a few men, whose ages spanned 18 to 49.

Regarding the study as a whole: Clonotypes which were not shared had lower generation probabilities than clonotypes that all four donors shared. A handful of donors had around 5% of their naive CD4 clonotypes in common.

The J segment lost 2 bases and the V segment lost 0 bases, leaving 11 bases of the junction unmatched. Germline V gene data show CDR1 as SGDLS and CDR2 as YYNGEE. The CDR3 is 18 amino acids. Terminally differentiated effector memory CD45RA+ cells were excluded by CCR7 positive selection of CD45RO-negative cells. The table came from immunoSEQ multiplex PCR; TCRdb's copy has only in-frame clones and leaves some out. The sample yields approximately 2,200,000 clones, under 95% seen once. Comment on this clone: Its antigen is unknown.

V usage is TRBV9 and J usage is TRBJ1-2; TRBD1 matches at 9 bases. Sequences were obtained from naive CD8+ T cells from PBMCs. This TCR came from a man aged 18-30 years in good health. Some clones in this sample may be carry-over from other donors' samples. The CDR3 DNA is TGTGCCAGCAGCGTAGCAGAGTCCGGGACAGGGTTGAACTATGGCTACACCTTC. Translating gives CASSVAESGTGLNYGYTF.